The TCR beta chain described here comes from a study of neurological immune-mediated disorders. The table lists this clonotype with many counts. Noted time point: longitudinal time-point 1 (baseline). Trimming left V 6 bases short and J 3 bases short, with 19 bases between. Germline-derived CDR1 and CDR2 are SNHLY and FYNNEI. This CDR3 has 16 amino acids. The cDNA was synthesized by 5'RACE incorporating 10-nucleotide random UMIs. MiXCR, run by TCRdb on the 5' RACE reads, gives a single entry per CDR3 protein. The sample has 71,000 or so distinct CDR3 sequences; approximately 14% are singletons. The source is a female donor with HTLV-1-associated myelopathy (HAM/TSP). Sequenced material: PBMCs. This chain connects TRBV2 to TRBJ2-3; D remains ambiguous. The CDR3 loop reads CASRDRTLVGTDTQYF. The CDR3 region has the DNA TGTGCCAGCAGGGATAGAACCTTAGTAGGGACAGATACGCAGTATTTT.